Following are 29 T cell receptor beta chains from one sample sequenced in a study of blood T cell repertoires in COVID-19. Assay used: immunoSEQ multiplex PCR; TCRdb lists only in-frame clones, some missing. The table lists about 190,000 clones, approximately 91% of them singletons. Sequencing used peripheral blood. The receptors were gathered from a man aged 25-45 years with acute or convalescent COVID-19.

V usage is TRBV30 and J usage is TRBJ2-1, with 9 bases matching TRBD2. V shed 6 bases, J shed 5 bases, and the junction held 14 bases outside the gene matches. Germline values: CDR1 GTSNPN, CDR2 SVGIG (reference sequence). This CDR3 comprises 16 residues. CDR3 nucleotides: TGTGCCTGCCTCCCGGGGGAGCGGGGGGTCAACAATGAGCAGTTCTTC. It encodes CACLPGERGVNNEQFF.

The CDR3, as DNA: TGCGCCAGCAGCACAGCTGGACAGTACAATGAGCAGTTCTTC. As protein: CASSTAGQYNEQFF. This rearrangement joins TRBV5-1 to TRBJ2-1, with D possibly matching TRBD1 (6 bases). From germline, CDR1 is SGHRS and CDR2 YFSETQ. This CDR3 has 14 amino acids. With 4 bases removed from V and 4 bases from J, the gap between germline ends came to 12 bases.

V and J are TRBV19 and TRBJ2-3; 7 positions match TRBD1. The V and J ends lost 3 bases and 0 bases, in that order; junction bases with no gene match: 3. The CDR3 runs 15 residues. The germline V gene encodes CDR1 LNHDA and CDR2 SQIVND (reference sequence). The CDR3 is CASSIVTGSTDTQYF. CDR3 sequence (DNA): TGTGCCAGTAGTATCGTGACAGGGAGCACAGATACGCAGTATTTT.

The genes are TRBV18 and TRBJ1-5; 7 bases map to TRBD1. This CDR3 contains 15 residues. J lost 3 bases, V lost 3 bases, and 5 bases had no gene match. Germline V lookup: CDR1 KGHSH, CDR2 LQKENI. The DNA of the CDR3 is TGTGCCAGCTCACCTAAGGGGGCCCCCAATCAGCCCCAGCATTTT. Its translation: CASSPKGAPNQPQHF.

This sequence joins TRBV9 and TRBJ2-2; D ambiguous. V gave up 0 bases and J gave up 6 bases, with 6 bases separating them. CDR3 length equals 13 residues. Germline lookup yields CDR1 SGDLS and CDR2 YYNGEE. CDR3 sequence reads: CASSVDPAGELFF. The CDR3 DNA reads TGTGCCAGCAGCGTAGACCCGGCCGGGGAGCTGTTTTTT.

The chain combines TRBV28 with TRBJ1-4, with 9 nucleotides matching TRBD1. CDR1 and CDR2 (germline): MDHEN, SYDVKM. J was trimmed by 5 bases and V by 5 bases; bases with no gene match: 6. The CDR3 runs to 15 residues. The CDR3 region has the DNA TGTGCCAGCAGTGGGACCGGGACAGGGAATGAAAAACTGTTTTTT. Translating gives CASSGTGTGNEKLFF.

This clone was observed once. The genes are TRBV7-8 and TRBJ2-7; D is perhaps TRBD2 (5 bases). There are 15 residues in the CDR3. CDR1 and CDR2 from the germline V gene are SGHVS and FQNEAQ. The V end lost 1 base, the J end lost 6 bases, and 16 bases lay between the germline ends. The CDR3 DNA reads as TGTGCCAGCAGCTTAGGACTCCGGGGAGTTAGCGAGCAGTACTTC. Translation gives CASSLGLRGVSEQYF.

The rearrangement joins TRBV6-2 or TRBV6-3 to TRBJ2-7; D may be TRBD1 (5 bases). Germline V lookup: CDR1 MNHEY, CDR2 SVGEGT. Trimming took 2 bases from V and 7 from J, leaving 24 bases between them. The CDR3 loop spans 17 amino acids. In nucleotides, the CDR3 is TGTGCCAGCAGTTACCGGAAAGGTTGGCAGGGAACGCTTGAGCAGTACTTC. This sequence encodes CASSYRKGWQGTLEQYF.

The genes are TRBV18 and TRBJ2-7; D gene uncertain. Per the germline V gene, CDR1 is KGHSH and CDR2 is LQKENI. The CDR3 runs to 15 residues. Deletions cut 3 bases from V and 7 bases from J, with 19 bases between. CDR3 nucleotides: TGTGCCAGCTCACCGGTCCCCGGAACCTCGGGTGAGCAGTACTTC. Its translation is CASSPVPGTSGEQYF.

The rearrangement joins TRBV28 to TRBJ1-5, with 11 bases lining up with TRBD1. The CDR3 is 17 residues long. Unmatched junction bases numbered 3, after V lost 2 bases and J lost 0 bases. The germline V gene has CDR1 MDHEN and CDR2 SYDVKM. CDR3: CASSLGTGGYSNQPQHF. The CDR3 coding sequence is TGTGCCAGCAGTTTAGGGACAGGGGGTTATAGCAATCAGCCCCAGCATTTT. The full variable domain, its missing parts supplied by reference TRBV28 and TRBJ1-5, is DVKVTQSSRYLVKRTGEKVFLECVQDMDHENMFWYRQDPGLGLRLIYFSYDVKMKEKGDIPEGYSVSREKKERFSLILESASTNQTSMYLCASSLGTGGYSNQPQHFGDGTRLSIL.

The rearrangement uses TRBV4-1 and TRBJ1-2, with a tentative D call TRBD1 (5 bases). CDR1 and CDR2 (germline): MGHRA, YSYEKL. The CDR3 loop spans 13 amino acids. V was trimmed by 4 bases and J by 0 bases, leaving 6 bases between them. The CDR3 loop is CASSLQANYGYTF. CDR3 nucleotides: TGCGCCAGCAGCCTACAGGCTAACTATGGCTACACCTTC.

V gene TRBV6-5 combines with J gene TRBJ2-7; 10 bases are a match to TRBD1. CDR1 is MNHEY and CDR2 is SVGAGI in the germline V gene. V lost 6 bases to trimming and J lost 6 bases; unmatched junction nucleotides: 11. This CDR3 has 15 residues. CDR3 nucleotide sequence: TGTGCCAGCAGACGTACCCGGGACAGGGGAGCCGAGCAGTACTTC. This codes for CASRRTRDRGAEQYF.

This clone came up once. The CDR3 sequence is CASSMDRVKSYSNQPQHF. CDR3 nucleotide sequence: TGTGCCAGTAGTATGGACAGGGTTAAATCTTATAGCAATCAGCCCCAGCATTTT. The rearrangement uses TRBV19 and TRBJ1-5, with 8 bases identical to TRBD1. The germline V gene has CDR1 LNHDA and CDR2 SQIVND (reference sequence). The CDR3 length is 18 residues. Trimming at V came to 3 bases and at J to 0 bases, leaving 10 bases not matched to a gene.

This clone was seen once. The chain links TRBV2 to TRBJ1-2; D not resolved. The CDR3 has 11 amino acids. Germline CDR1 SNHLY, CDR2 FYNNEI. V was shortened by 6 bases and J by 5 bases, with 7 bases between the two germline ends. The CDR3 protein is CASSPLYGYTF. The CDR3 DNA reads TGTGCCAGCAGCCCCCTTTATGGCTACACCTTC.

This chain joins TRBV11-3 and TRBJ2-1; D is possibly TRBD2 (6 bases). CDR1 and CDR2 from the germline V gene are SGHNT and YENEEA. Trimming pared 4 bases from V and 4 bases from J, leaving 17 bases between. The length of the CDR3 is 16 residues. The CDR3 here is CASSSAWPSDYNEQFF. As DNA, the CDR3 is TGTGCCAGCAGCTCAGCCTGGCCTAGCGATTACAATGAGCAGTTCTTC.

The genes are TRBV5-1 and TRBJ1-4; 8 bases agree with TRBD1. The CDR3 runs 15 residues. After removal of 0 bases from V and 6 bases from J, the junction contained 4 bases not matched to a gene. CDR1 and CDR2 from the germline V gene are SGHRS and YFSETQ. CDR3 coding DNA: TGCGCCAGCAGCTTGGCGCAGGGGGCGCATGAAAAACTGTTTTTT. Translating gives CASSLAQGAHEKLFF.

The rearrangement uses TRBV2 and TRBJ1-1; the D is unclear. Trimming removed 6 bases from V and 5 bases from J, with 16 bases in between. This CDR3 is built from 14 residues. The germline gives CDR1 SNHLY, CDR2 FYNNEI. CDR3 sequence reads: CASRERVGRTEAFF. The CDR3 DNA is TGTGCCAGCAGAGAGAGGGTTGGGAGAACTGAAGCTTTCTTT.

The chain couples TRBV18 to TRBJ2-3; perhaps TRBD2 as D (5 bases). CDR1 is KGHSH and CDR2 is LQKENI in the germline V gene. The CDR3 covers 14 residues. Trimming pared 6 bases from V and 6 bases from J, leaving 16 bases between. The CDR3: CASSPSGPGDTQYF. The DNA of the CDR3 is TGTGCCAGCTCGCCCAGCGGCCCTGGGGATACGCAGTATTTT. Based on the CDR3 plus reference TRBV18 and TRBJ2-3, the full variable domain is NAGVMQNPRHLVRRRGQEARLRCSPMKGHSHVYWYRQLPEEGLKFMVYLQKENIIDESGMPKERFSAEFPKEGPSILRIQQVVRGDSAAYFCASSPSGPGDTQYFGPGTRLTVL.

In DNA, the CDR3 is TGTGCCAGCAGCTCAGGTCAATCAGGTGGAAACACCATATATTTT. This encodes CASSSGQSGGNTIYF. The chain recombines TRBV7-9 with TRBJ1-3; D remains ambiguous. Germline CDR1 is SEHNR and CDR2 is FQNEAQ (reference sequence). V was cut by 4 bases and J by 3 bases, with 13 bases left in between. This CDR3 has 15 residues.

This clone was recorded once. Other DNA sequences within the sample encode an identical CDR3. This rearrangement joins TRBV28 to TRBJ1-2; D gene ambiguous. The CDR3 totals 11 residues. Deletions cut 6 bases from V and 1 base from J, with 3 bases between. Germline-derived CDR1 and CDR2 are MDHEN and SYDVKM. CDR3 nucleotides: TGTGCCAGCAGCGTTAACTATGGCTACACCTTC. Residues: CASSVNYGYTF.

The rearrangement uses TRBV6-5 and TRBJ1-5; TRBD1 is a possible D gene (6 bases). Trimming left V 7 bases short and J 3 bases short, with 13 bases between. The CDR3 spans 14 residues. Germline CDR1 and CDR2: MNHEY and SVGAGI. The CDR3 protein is CASKKGGVNQPQHF. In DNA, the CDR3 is TGTGCCAGCAAGAAAGGGGGGGTCAATCAGCCCCAGCATTTT.

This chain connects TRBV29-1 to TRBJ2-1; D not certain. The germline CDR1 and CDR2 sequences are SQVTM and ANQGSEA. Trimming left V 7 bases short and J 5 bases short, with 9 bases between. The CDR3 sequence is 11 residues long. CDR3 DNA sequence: TGCAGCGCCAGGCCCCACAATGAGCAGTTCTTC. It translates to CSARPHNEQFF.

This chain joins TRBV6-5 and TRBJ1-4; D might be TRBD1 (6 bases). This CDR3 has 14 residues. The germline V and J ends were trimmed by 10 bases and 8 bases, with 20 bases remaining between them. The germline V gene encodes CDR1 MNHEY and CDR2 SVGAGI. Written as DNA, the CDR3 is TGTGCCACCGGGGGGGGCTCCCTTTCCGAAAAACTGTTTTTT. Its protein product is CATGGGSLSEKLFF.

This chain's CDR3 is CASSPRPREQYF. CDR3 bases: TGTGCCAGCAGTCCCAGGCCAAGGGAGCAGTACTTC. The chain employs TRBV2 and TRBJ2-7; D call uncertain. Germline V lookup: CDR1 SNHLY, CDR2 FYNNEI. This CDR3 contains 12 residues. The ends were cut back, 5 bases at V and 7 bases at J, with 12 bases in the middle.

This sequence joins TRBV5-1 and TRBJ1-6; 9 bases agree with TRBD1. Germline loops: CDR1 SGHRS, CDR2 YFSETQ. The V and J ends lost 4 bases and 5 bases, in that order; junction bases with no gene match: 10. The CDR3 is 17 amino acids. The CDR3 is CASSPVPGQGNNSPLHF. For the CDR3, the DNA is TGCGCCAGCAGCCCCGTCCCGGGACAGGGAAATAATTCACCCCTCCACTTT.

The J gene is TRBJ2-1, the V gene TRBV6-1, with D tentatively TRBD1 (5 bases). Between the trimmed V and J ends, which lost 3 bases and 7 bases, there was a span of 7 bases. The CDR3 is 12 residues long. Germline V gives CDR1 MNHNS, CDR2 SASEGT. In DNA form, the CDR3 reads TGTGCCAGCAGTGACAGGGTAAATGAGCAGTTCTTC. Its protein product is CASSDRVNEQFF.

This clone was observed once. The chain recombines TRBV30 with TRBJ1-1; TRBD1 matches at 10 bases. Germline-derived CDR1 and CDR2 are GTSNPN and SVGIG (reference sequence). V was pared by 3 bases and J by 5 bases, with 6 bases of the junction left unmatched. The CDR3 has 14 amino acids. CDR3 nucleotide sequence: TGTGCCTGGAGCGTGGGACAGGGGTCAACTGAAGCTTTCTTT. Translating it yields CAWSVGQGSTEAFF.

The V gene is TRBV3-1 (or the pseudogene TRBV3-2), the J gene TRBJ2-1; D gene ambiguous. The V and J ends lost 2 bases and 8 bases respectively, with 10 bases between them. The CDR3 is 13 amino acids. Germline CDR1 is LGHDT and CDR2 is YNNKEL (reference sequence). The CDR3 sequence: CASSQYSEDEQFF. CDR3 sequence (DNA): TGTGCCAGCAGCCAATATTCAGAGGATGAGCAGTTCTTC.

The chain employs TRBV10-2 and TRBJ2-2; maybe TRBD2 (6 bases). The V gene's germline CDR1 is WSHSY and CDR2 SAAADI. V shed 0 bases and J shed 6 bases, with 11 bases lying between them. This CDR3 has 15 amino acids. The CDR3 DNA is TGCGCCAGCAGTGAGTCGTGGCTAGCGTCCGGGGAGCTGTTTTTT. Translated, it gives CASSESWLASGELFF.